The present entry profiles one T cell receptor (beta chain) with its context. Original processing notes: Using reference gene primer amplification, nucleated cell counts were estimated. The table came from immunoSEQ multiplex PCR; TCRdb's copy has only in-frame clones and leaves some out. The V and J calls and clone size come from that table; D and trimming were worked out from the DNA. Among about 200,000 clones listed, more than 75% were seen once. The record originates from a study of blood T cell repertoires in COVID-19. Study in general: Italy, Spain and the United States were the sources of the convalescent and acute COVID-19 samples. Sources were T cells, B-cell-depleted T cells, or PBMCs; the material itself was cDNA or gDNA.

The CDR3 extends over 14 amino acids. CDR1 SGDLS and CDR2 YYNGEE come from the germline V gene. Unmatched junction bases numbered 11, after V lost 4 bases and J lost 10 bases. The source material was peripheral blood. The chain couples TRBV9 to TRBJ2-1; 7 nucleotides agree with TRBD1. The TCR comes from a human donor in a cohort sampled during active COVID-19. CDR3 nucleotides: TGTGCCAGCAGCCCTCGGACAGGTTACTGGGAGCAGTTCTTC. Translating gives CASSPRTGYWEQFF.